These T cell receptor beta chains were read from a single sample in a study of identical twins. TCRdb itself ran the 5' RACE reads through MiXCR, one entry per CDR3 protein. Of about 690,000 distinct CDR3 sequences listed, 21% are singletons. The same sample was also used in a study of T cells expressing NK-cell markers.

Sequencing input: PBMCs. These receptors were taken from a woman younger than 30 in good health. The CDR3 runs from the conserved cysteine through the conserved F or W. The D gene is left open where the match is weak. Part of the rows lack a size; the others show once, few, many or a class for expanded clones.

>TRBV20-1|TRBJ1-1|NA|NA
CSARDRPEAFF
TGCAGTGCTAGAGACCGCCCTGAAGCTTTCTTT
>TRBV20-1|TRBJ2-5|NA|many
CSATRRGTQETQYF
TGCAGTGCTACTAGGAGGGGGACCCAAGAGACCCAGTACTTC
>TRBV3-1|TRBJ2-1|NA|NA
CASSLSGTPTYNEQFF
TGTGCCAGCAGCCTTTCCGGGACCCCGACCTACAATGAGCAGTTCTTC
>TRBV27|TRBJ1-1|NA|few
CASSLLGRTEAFF
TGTGCCAGCAGTTTATTGGGGAGGACTGAAGCTTTCTTT
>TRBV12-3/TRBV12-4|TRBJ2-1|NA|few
CASNRVLGTSPEQFF
TGTGCCAGCAACCGGGTCCTCGGGACTTCCCCTGAGCAGTTCTTC
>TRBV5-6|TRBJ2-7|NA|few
CASTGTGLGEQYF
TGTGCCAGCACCGGGACGGGACTTGGCGAGCAGTACTTC
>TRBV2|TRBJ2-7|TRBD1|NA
CASSEAGQGDEQYF
TGTGCCAGCAGTGAAGCCGGACAGGGGGACGAGCAGTACTTC
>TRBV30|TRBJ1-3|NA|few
CAWSRLSGNTIYF
TGTGCCTGGAGTAGACTCTCTGGAAACACCATATATTTT
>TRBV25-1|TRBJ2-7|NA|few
CASKGGQIYEQYF
TGTGCCAGCAAGGGGGGTCAGATCTACGAGCAGTACTTC
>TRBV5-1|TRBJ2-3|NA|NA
CASSLWAGESTDTQYF
TGCGCCAGCAGCTTGTGGGCAGGGGAAAGCACAGATACGCAGTATTTT
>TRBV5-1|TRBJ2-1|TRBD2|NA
CASRPRGGADEQFF
TGCGCCAGCCGCCCCCGCGGGGGGGCAGATGAGCAGTTCTTC
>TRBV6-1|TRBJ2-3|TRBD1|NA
CASRADRGRDTQYF
TGTGCCAGCAGAGCAGACAGGGGGCGAGATACGCAGTATTTT
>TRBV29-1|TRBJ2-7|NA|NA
CSVEVRDGGSYEQYF
TGCAGCGTTGAAGTCCGGGACGGTGGCTCCTACGAGCAGTACTTC
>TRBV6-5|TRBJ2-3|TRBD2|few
CASSYSLGGADTQYF
TGTGCCAGCAGTTACTCCCTGGGGGGGGCAGATACGCAGTATTTT
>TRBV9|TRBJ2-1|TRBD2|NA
CASSVGSGIYNEQFF
TGTGCCAGCAGCGTAGGAAGCGGGATATACAATGAGCAGTTCTTC
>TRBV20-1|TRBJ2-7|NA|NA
CSAQGPYSYEQYF
TGCAGTGCTCAGGGACCCTACTCCTACGAGCAGTACTTC
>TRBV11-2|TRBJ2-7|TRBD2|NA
CASSSRAGSGDEQYF
TGTGCCAGCAGCTCCCGAGCGGGAAGTGGGGACGAGCAGTACTTC
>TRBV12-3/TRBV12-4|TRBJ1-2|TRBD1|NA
CASRHTGGVGGYTF
TGTGCCAGCAGACATACAGGGGGCGTAGGTGGCTACACCTTC
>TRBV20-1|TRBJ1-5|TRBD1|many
CSAAQGGNQPQHF
TGCAGTGCTGCCCAGGGGGGCAATCAGCCCCAGCATTTT
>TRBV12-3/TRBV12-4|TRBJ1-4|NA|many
CASSFGEQGEKLFF
TGTGCCAGCAGTTTTGGGGAGCAGGGTGAAAAACTGTTTTTT
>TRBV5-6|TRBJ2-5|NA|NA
CASSTHPTVETQYF
TGTGCCAGCAGCACACACCCGACCGTGGAGACCCAGTACTTC
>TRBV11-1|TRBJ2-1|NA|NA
CASSFRRVEEQFF
TGTGCCAGCAGCTTCCGTCGGGTTGAGGAGCAGTTCTTC
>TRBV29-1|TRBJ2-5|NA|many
CSVLLPEETQYF
TGCAGCGTTCTGCTCCCCGAAGAGACCCAGTACTTC
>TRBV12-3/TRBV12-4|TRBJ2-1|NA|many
CASSLLAGNEQFF
TGTGCCAGCAGTTTACTAGCAGGCAATGAGCAGTTCTTC
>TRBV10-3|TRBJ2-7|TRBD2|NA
CATKRERGSYEQYF
TGTGCCACCAAGCGGGAGAGGGGGTCCTACGAGCAGTACTTC
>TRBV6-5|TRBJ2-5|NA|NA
CASSSQLGETQYF
TGTGCCAGCAGTTCGCAACTGGGGGAGACCCAGTACTTC
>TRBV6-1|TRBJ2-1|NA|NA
CASSHSVHSYNEQFF
TGTGCCAGCAGCCATAGCGTTCACTCCTACAATGAGCAGTTCTTC
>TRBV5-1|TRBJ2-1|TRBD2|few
CASSLAISSSGRDNEQFF
TGCGCCAGCAGCTTGGCCATTTCTTCTAGCGGCCGTGACAATGAGCAGTTCTTC
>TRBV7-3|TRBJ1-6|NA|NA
CASSLQPNSPLHF
TGTGCCAGCAGCCTCCAGCCCAATTCACCCCTCCACTTT
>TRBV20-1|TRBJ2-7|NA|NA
CSASRNEQYF
TGCAGTGCTAGCCGCAACGAGCAGTACTTC
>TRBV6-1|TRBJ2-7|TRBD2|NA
CASRWPSGYEQYF
TGTGCCAGCAGGTGGCCTAGCGGCTACGAGCAGTACTTC
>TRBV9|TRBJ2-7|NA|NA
CASSVGQDEQYF
TGTGCCAGCAGCGTAGGGCAGGACGAGCAGTACTTC
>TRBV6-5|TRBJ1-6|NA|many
CASSYQAFNSPLHF
TGTGCCAGCAGTTACCAGGCCTTTAATTCACCCCTCCACTTT
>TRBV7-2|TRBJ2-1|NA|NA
CASSASGPEGTNEQFF
TGTGCCAGCAGCGCTTCCGGGCCAGAGGGGACTAATGAGCAGTTCTTC
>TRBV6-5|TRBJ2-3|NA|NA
CASSYSNPGPDTQYF
TGTGCCAGCAGTTACTCGAATCCCGGACCAGATACGCAGTATTTT
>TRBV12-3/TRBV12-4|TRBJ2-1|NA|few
CASSRAYRGSSYNEQFF
TGTGCCAGCAGTCGAGCCTATAGGGGGAGCTCCTACAATGAGCAGTTCTTC
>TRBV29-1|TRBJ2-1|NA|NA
CSVVGVSTASSYNEQFF
TGCAGCGTTGTTGGAGTCTCAACAGCTAGCTCCTACAATGAGCAGTTCTTC
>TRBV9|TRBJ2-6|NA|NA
CASSVDKSPPSGANVLTF
TGTGCCAGCAGCGTAGATAAGTCCCCACCCTCTGGGGCCAACGTCCTGACTTTC
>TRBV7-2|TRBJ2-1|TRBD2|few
CASRRGLAGVVVFF
TGTGCCAGCAGGCGAGGACTAGCGGGCGTAGTAGTGTTCTTC
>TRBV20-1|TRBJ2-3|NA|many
CSAPDRLRVSTDTQYF
TGCAGTGCTCCAGATCGCCTCCGGGTTAGCACAGATACGCAGTATTTT